Listed below are T cell receptor beta chains from one sample, sequenced in a study of CXCR3-negative and CXCR3-positive naive CD8 T cells. TCRdb re-analyzed the 5' RACE reads; it lists each CDR3 protein once, without DNA. This repertoire includes 150,000 or so distinct CDR3 sequences. Specimen: naive CXCR3+ CD8+ T cells from blood. All receptors come from a human donor in good health. Some clones in this sample may be carry-over from other donors' samples. CDR3s include the opening cysteine and the closing phenylalanine or tryptophan. Fields, in order: V gene, J gene, CDR3 protein.

v_call: TRBV29-1; j_call: TRBJ2-1; cdr3_aa: CSADEGGPLDEQFF
v_call: TRBV7-6; j_call: TRBJ2-1; cdr3_aa: CASSLAPGLAGGPLSAEQFF
v_call: TRBV7-2; j_call: TRBJ2-2; cdr3_aa: CASSPPTSLGELFF
v_call: TRBV29-1; j_call: TRBJ2-7; cdr3_aa: CSVGAATYEQYF
v_call: TRBV7-9; j_call: TRBJ2-1; cdr3_aa: CASSPVVADYNEQFF
v_call: TRBV12-3/TRBV12-4; j_call: TRBJ2-1; cdr3_aa: CASRDSFNEQFF
v_call: TRBV4-3; j_call: TRBJ2-3; cdr3_aa: CASSQDFVGTPRPDTQYF
v_call: TRBV6-5; j_call: TRBJ2-7; cdr3_aa: CASSYTPGMESEQYF
v_call: TRBV29-1; j_call: TRBJ2-1; cdr3_aa: CSLGLALYNEQFF
v_call: TRBV27; j_call: TRBJ1-1; cdr3_aa: CASRREGATEAFF
v_call: TRBV30; j_call: TRBJ2-2; cdr3_aa: CAWSSWGGSTGELFF
v_call: TRBV4-3; j_call: TRBJ2-7; cdr3_aa: CASSQDGEDEQYF
v_call: TRBV29-1; j_call: TRBJ1-1; cdr3_aa: CSVDGTGYHSAEAFF
v_call: TRBV5-6; j_call: TRBJ1-5; cdr3_aa: CASQKTGGGQPQHF
v_call: TRBV2; j_call: TRBJ2-7; cdr3_aa: CASSERDRPYEQYF
v_call: TRBV9; j_call: TRBJ2-2; cdr3_aa: CASSVVASADTGELFF
v_call: TRBV5-1; j_call: TRBJ2-1; cdr3_aa: CASSFEGDEQFF
v_call: TRBV4-1; j_call: TRBJ2-3; cdr3_aa: CASSQLGFHTQYF
v_call: TRBV4-2; j_call: TRBJ2-7; cdr3_aa: CASSPKDIGQGEQYF
v_call: TRBV20-1; j_call: TRBJ2-7; cdr3_aa: CSARSRGGDEQYF
v_call: TRBV27; j_call: TRBJ2-1; cdr3_aa: CASRPGTAYNEQFF
v_call: TRBV5-1; j_call: TRBJ2-7; cdr3_aa: CASSAEGAGSYEQYF
v_call: TRBV7-9; j_call: TRBJ2-3; cdr3_aa: CASSLAGGSGDTQYF
v_call: TRBV7-2; j_call: TRBJ1-6; cdr3_aa: CASSTYNSPLHF
v_call: TRBV7-3; j_call: TRBJ2-6; cdr3_aa: CASSPVGQLSGANVLTF
v_call: TRBV4-1; j_call: TRBJ2-7; cdr3_aa: CASSQHRTGGSYEQYF
v_call: TRBV4-1; j_call: TRBJ2-7; cdr3_aa: CASSHPGTYEQYF
v_call: TRBV4-3; j_call: TRBJ1-1; cdr3_aa: CASSQDLNQEAFF
v_call: TRBV6-2/TRBV6-3; j_call: TRBJ2-2; cdr3_aa: CASSQGQHTGELFF
v_call: TRBV19; j_call: TRBJ2-2; cdr3_aa: CASSNGMVGRRTGELFF
v_call: TRBV9; j_call: TRBJ2-1; cdr3_aa: CASRQVSSYNEQFF
v_call: TRBV20-1; j_call: TRBJ2-1; cdr3_aa: CSANIGSSYNEQFF
v_call: TRBV29-1; j_call: TRBJ2-3; cdr3_aa: CSVALTSGGPTDTQYF
v_call: TRBV20-1; j_call: TRBJ2-5; cdr3_aa: CSARDIQEETQYF
v_call: TRBV5-1; j_call: TRBJ1-1; cdr3_aa: CASSLAVGSPEAFF
v_call: TRBV7-9; j_call: TRBJ2-7; cdr3_aa: CASSLALAGHEQYF
v_call: TRBV7-8; j_call: TRBJ2-2; cdr3_aa: CASSFFWTEYTGELFF
v_call: TRBV5-1; j_call: TRBJ2-7; cdr3_aa: CASSLDGAYSTYEQYF
v_call: TRBV5-1; j_call: TRBJ2-2; cdr3_aa: CASSLITPPGELFF
v_call: TRBV29-1; j_call: TRBJ2-7; cdr3_aa: CSVSGKTPYEQYF
v_call: TRBV28; j_call: TRBJ2-5; cdr3_aa: CASSLSLGLGETQYF
v_call: TRBV29-1; j_call: TRBJ1-2; cdr3_aa: CSVEELLYGYTF
v_call: TRBV4-1; j_call: TRBJ2-5; cdr3_aa: CASSPKLGQETQYF
v_call: TRBV4-3; j_call: TRBJ2-1; cdr3_aa: CASSHRDRGDEQFF
v_call: TRBV7-9; j_call: TRBJ1-1; cdr3_aa: CASSLTEDRANTEAFF
v_call: TRBV28; j_call: TRBJ2-5; cdr3_aa: CASSMTSIQETQYF
v_call: TRBV21-1; j_call: TRBJ1-5; cdr3_aa: CASSPSRVYSNQPQHF
v_call: TRBV24-1; j_call: TRBJ2-1; cdr3_aa: CATSEPRGANYNEQFF
v_call: TRBV7-2; j_call: TRBJ2-4; cdr3_aa: CASSSPGQPQNIQYF
v_call: TRBV7-2; j_call: TRBJ1-1; cdr3_aa: CASSLESVNTEAFF
v_call: TRBV9; j_call: TRBJ2-7; cdr3_aa: CASSVYRDSYEQYF
v_call: TRBV7-9; j_call: TRBJ2-7; cdr3_aa: CASSFSDQSSYEQYF
v_call: TRBV7-9; j_call: TRBJ2-7; cdr3_aa: CASSHKDLQGAYEQYF
v_call: TRBV7-2; j_call: TRBJ2-7; cdr3_aa: CASSSPGTEPRYF
v_call: TRBV5-1; j_call: TRBJ2-5; cdr3_aa: CASSLDLAGGLQETQYF
v_call: TRBV29-1; j_call: TRBJ1-1; cdr3_aa: CSVDSMNTEAFF
v_call: TRBV4-2; j_call: TRBJ1-3; cdr3_aa: CASSPQWQVSGNTIYF
v_call: TRBV29-1; j_call: TRBJ1-1; cdr3_aa: CSVEGVRSNTEAFF